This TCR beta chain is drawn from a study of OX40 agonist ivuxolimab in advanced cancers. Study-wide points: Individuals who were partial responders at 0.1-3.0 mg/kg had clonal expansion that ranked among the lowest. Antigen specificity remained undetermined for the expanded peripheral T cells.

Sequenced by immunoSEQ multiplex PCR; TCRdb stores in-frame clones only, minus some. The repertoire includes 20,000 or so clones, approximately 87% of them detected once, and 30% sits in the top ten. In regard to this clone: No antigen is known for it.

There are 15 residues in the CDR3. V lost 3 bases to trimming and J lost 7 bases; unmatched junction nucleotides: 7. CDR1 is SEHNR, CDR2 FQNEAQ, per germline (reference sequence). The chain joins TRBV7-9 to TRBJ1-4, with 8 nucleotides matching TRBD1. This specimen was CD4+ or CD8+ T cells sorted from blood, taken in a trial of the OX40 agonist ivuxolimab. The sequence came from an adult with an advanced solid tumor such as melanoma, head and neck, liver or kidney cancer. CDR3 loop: CASSLEQGAGEKLFF. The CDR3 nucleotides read TGTGCCAGCAGCTTGGAGCAGGGGGCGGGTGAAAAACTGTTTTTT.